This TCR beta chain derives from a study of identifying expanded T cells in peripheral blood. The V gene end was trimmed by 6 bases and the J gene end by 1 base; junction bases not matched to a gene: 8. The germline gives CDR1 ENHRY, CDR2 SYGVKD. The CDR3 totals 15 residues. No infections or other immune events were documented during collection. Generated by immunoSEQ multiplex PCR, the TCRdb table keeps only in-frame clones and is missing some. The table shows under 130,000 clones, with approximately 90% occurring only once. With respect to this clone: Its antigen is unidentified.

Study-level results: Two-week clone count variance significantly increased as total template count grew. Over approximately two and four weeks, about 15 and 19 clones changed, versus around 1.2 between replicates.

V usage is TRBV10-3 and J usage is TRBJ2-5; 7 nucleotides align to TRBD1. This sequence was found in a person between 18 and 75 years old in good health. The specimen was blood. This CDR3 reads CAISPTGTVQETQYF. The CDR3 DNA reads as TGTGCCATCAGCCCCACCGGGACAGTCCAAGAGACCCAGTACTTC.